This is a list of T cell receptor beta chains from one sample in a study of monozygotic twins with inflammatory bowel disease. TCRdb re-called the 5' RACE reads, yielding one record per CDR3 amino acid sequence without DNA. Here the sample table reports 150,000 to 200,000 distinct CDR3 sequences. Sample: blood. The receptors derive from a human donor with ulcerative colitis or Crohn's disease, or a healthy co-twin of an affected twin (not recorded which). CDR3s include the opening cysteine and the closing phenylalanine or tryptophan.

v_call,j_call,cdr3_aa
TRBV29-1,TRBJ1-1,CSVELGIEGLF
TRBV5-4,TRBJ2-7,CASSFHQGRDEQYF
TRBV12-3/TRBV12-4,TRBJ2-2,CASSLPGTATGELFF
TRBV10-3,TRBJ2-3,CAISAPRERNTQYF
TRBV20-1,TRBJ2-7,CSARRPPDLLTSGRATPYEQYF
TRBV5-6,TRBJ2-3,CASSQAGERYTQYF
TRBV12-3/TRBV12-4,TRBJ2-1,CASSLAPSEQFF
TRBV5-1,TRBJ2-2,CASSLAGELFF
TRBV7-3,TRBJ2-2,CASSLTSGELFF
TRBV20-1,TRBJ2-3,CSARTDGSTDTQYF
TRBV7-9,TRBJ1-1,CASSFYNTEAFF
TRBV5-1,TRBJ2-1,CASSQTSGMDYNEQFF
TRBV29-1,TRBJ1-2,CSVEDRKGNPF
TRBV29-1,TRBJ1-2,CSVEGAGGYTF
TRBV20-1,TRBJ2-1,CSARVRLLEQFF
TRBV20-1,TRBJ1-4,CSASDRAGEKLFF
TRBV20-1,TRBJ2-1,CSAWTSGIHNEQFF
TRBV7-2,TRBJ2-7,CASSWETDSYEQYF
TRBV7-2,TRBJ1-6,CASSSGDFPSPLHF
TRBV5-6,TRBJ1-1,CASSLAPGLLTEAFF
TRBV20-1,TRBJ2-7,CSATTGISYEQYF
TRBV6-5,TRBJ1-1,CASSYTPGAEAFF
TRBV7-9,TRBJ1-5,CASSLGQYNQPQHF
TRBV20-1,TRBJ2-3,CSARSGLGPDTQYF
TRBV6-5,TRBJ2-2,CAIQGQNTGELFF
TRBV20-1,TRBJ1-1,CSASIGPGQGNTEAFF
TRBV20-1,TRBJ2-1,CSASRVERGYNEQFF
TRBV20-1,TRBJ1-4,CSARDQNEKLFF
TRBV20-1,TRBJ2-7,CSADRGPYEQYF
TRBV7-2,TRBJ1-2,CASSSRVGGYTF
TRBV6-2/TRBV6-3,TRBJ1-2,CASSFQATYGYTF
TRBV20-1,TRBJ1-1,CSARPGPGPNTEAFF
TRBV7-2,TRBJ2-7,CASSPDSGYLYEQYF
TRBV5-1,TRBJ2-3,CASSPPKPVAGTDTQYF
TRBV5-1,TRBJ2-3,CASMRDIPTDTQYF
TRBV5-1,TRBJ1-2,CASSLTDNNYGYTF
TRBV28,TRBJ2-5,CASSPHIPPGETQYF
TRBV3-1,TRBJ1-1,CASSQEGRSEAFF
TRBV10-3,TRBJ2-3,CAISEMARTFSTDTQYF
TRBV29-1,TRBJ2-1,CSVRFAGRNEQFF
TRBV29-1,TRBJ1-1,CSVEVQGAKYTEAFF
TRBV10-2,TRBJ2-4,CASSESIGAGGKNIQYF
TRBV6-5,TRBJ2-7,CASSYGGNEQYF
TRBV20-1,TRBJ1-6,CSASLAATTSHNSPLHF
TRBV7-6,TRBJ2-3,CASSPSEGKWTDTQYF
TRBV5-1,TRBJ1-4,CASGRDFTTNEKLFF
TRBV29-1,TRBJ1-1,CSVTGQGGTEAFF
TRBV5-1,TRBJ1-2,CASSALSTGGYGYTF
TRBV10-3,TRBJ2-7,CATCLGTGVYEQYF
TRBV5-1,TRBJ1-5,CASSLDPNQPQHF
TRBV27,TRBJ2-7,CASRIRDGYYEQYF